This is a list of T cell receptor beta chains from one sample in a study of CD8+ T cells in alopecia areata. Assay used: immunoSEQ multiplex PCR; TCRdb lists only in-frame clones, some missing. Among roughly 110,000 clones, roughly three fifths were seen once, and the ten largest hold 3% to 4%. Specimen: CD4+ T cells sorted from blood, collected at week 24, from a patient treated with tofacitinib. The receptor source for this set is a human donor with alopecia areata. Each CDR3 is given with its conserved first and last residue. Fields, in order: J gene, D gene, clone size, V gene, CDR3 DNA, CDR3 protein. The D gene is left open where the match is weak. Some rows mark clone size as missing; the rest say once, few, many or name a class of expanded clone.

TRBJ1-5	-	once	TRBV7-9	TGTGCCAGCAGCTTAACAGGGAATCAGCCCCAGCATTTT	CASSLTGNQPQHF
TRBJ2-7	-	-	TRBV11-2	TGTGCCAGCAGCACCTTGGACAAACAGTACTTC	CASSTLDKQYF
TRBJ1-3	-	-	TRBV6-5	TGTGCCAGCAGTTACTCCCCCAGCTTTGGAAACACCATATATTTT	CASSYSPSFGNTIYF
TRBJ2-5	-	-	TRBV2	TGTGCCAGCAGCCTGAGAGGGTTGTACCAAGAGACCCAGTACTTC	CASSLRGLYQETQYF
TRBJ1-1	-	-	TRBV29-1	TGCAGCGTTGAAAGACCTTCAAATGAAGCTTTCTTT	CSVERPSNEAFF
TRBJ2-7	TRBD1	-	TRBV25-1	TGTGCCAGCAGTGGGACAGGAGAAACCTACGAGCAGTACTTC	CASSGTGETYEQYF
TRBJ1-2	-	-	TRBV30	TGTGCCTGGAGTGTACGGGCGGGGGTTGGCTACACCTTC	CAWSVRAGVGYTF
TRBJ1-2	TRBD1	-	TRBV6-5	TGTGCCAGCAAAGACAGGGAGGGCTTCGGCTACACCTTC	CASKDREGFGYTF
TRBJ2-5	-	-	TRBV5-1	TGCGCCAGCAGCAGCCAGGGCCGGCTGGGGGAGACCCAGTACTTC	CASSSQGRLGETQYF
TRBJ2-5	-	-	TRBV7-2	TGTGCCAGCAGCTTAGGACAGCGAGAGACCCAGTACTTC	CASSLGQRETQYF
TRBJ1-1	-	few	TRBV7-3	TGTGCCAGCAGCCTAGGACTGAGAACTGAAGCTTTCTTT	CASSLGLRTEAFF
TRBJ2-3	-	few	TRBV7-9	TGTGCCAGCAGCCCCACATCAGATACGCAGTATTTT	CASSPTSDTQYF
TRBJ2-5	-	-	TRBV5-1	TGCGCCAGCAGCTTGGCACCGAAAGAGACCCAGTACTTC	CASSLAPKETQYF
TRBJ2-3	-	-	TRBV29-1	TGCAATGTGGGCTCCGATACGCAGTATTTT	CNVGSDTQYF
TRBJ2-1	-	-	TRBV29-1	TGCAGCGTTGCCGTTAAAAACGACAATGAGCAGTTCTTC	CSVAVKNDNEQFF
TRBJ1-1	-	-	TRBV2	TGTGCCAGCAGAGTTGGCAGGCAGGCTTTCTTT	CASRVGRQAFF
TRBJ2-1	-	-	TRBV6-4	TGTGCCAGCGAGGCCGACGGGACCCCTCGGTATGAGCAGTTCTTC	CASEADGTPRYEQFF
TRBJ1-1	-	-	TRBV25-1	TGTGCCAGCAGTGAATGGGGGGGGAACACTGAAGCTTTCTTT	CASSEWGGNTEAFF
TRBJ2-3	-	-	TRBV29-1	TGCAGCGCACGACGGGACCCCACAGATACGCAGTATTTT	CSARRDPTDTQYF
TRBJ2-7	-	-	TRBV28	TGTGCCAGCAGTCGAGGCGGGGACTCCTACGAGCAGTACTTC	CASSRGGDSYEQYF
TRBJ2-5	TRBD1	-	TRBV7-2	TGTGCCAGCAGCCCAGGGACAGCCCAAGCCCTAGAGACCCAGTACTTC	CASSPGTAQALETQYF
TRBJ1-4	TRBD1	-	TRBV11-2	TGTGCCAGCAGCCCTCTCTCGGGACAGAAAAATGAAAAACTGTTTTTT	CASSPLSGQKNEKLFF
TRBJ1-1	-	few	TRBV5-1	TGCGCCAGCAGCTTGGGCAGGGGCCCCACTGAAGCTTTCTTT	CASSLGRGPTEAFF
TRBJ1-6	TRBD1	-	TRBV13	TGTGCCAGCAACCGAAGGACAGGGACTAATTCACCCCTCCACTTT	CASNRRTGTNSPLHF
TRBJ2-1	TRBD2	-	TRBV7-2	TGTGCCAGCAGCCTAGCGGGGGGGCATGAGCAGTTCTTC	CASSLAGGHEQFF
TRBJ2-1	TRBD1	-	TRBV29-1	TGCAGCGTTGAACCGCTGGCAGGGGGCCTCTACAATGAGCAGTTCTTC	CSVEPLAGGLYNEQFF
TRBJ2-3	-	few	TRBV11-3	TGTGCCAGCAGCTTAGACTCGAGGACTAAGGATACGCAGTATTTT	CASSLDSRTKDTQYF
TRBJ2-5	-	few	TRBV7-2	TGTGCCAGCAACCTACAGGGTTCACTCTCCCCAGAGACCCAGTACTTC	CASNLQGSLSPETQYF
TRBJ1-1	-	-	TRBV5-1	TGCGCCAGCAGCTTGGGACGGGAGAACACTGAAGCTTTCTTT	CASSLGRENTEAFF
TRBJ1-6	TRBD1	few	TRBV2	TGTGCCAGCAGTGTTACGGGACAGGGGAATTCACCCCTCCACTTT	CASSVTGQGNSPLHF
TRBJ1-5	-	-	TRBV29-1	TGCAGCGTTCGGGAGGAGAATCAGCCCCAGCATTTT	CSVREENQPQHF
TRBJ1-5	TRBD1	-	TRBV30	TGTGCCTGGGCGACAGGGGGCTCTCAGCCCCAGCATTTT	CAWATGGSQPQHF
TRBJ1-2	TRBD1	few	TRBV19	TGTGCCAGTAGTCGGCCGGGACAGGGGAGAGGCTACACCTTC	CASSRPGQGRGYTF